This entry is about one T cell receptor (beta chain). Its antigen is undetermined. The data are from a study of T cell responses to AZD1222 COVID-19 vaccine. Regarding the study as a whole: Repertoire sampling was restricted to post-peak T cell response timepoints. Among those given AZD1222, only 6 or 7 were seropositive at baseline. Distributed over spike, vaccine-associated CD4 TCRs predominated at 160-218 and 743-854. White British people made up most donors, females outnumbered males, and clonal diversity was possibly underestimated.

Sequenced by immunoSEQ multiplex PCR; TCRdb stores in-frame clones only, minus some. The data hold 85,000 to 130,000 clones, with just under 90% observed a single time. The CDR3 loop spans 17 amino acids. Unmatched junction bases numbered 15, after V lost 4 bases and J lost 7 bases. Germline CDR1 SGDLS, CDR2 YYNGEE. The chain has TRBV9 and TRBJ2-4; 9 bases match TRBD1. The TCR sequence derives from an adult in good health. The sample was peripheral blood, taken on day 0 of AZD1222 vaccination. The CDR3 DNA reads as TGTGCCAGCAGCCCCAAATTACAGGACAGGGGTCGGAACATTCAGTACTTC. This translates into CASSPKLQDRGRNIQYF. The full variable domain, in which reference TRBV9 and TRBJ2-4 provide the parts outside the CDR3, is DSGVTQTPKHLITATGQRVTLRCSPRSGDLSVYWYQQSLDQGLQFLIQYYNGEERAKGNILERFSAQQFPDLHSELNLSSLELGDSALYFCASSPKLQDRGRNIQYFGAGTRLSVL.